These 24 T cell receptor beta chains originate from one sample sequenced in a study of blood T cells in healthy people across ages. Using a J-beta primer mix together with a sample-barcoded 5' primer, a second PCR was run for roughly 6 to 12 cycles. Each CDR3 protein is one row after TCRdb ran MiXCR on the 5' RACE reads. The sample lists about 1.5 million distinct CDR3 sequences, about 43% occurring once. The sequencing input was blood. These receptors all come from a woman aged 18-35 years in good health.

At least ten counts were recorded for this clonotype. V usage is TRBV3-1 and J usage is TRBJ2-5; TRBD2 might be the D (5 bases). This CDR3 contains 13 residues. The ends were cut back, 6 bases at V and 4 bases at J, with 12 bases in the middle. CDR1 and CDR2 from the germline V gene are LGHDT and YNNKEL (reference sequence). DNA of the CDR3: TGTGCCAGCAGACCCGAAGGGAGAGAGACCCAGTACTTC. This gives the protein CASRPEGRETQYF.

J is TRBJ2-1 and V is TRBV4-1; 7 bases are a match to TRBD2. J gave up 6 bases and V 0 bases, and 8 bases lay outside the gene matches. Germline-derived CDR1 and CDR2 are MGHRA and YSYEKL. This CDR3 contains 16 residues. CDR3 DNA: TGCGCCAGCAGCCAAGAAGAAGCGGGATTAACCAATGAGCAGTTCTTC. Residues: CASSQEEAGLTNEQFF.

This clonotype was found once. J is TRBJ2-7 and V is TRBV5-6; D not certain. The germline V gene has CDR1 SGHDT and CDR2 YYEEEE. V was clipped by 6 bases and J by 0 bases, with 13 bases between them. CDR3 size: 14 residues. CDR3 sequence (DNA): TGTGCCAGCAAAAACCAGGACGCCTCCTACGAGCAGTACTTC. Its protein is CASKNQDASYEQYF. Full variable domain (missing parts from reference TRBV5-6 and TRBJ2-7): DAGVTQSPTHLIKTRGQQVTLRCSPKSGHDTVSWYQQALGQGPQFIFQYYEEEERQRGNFPDRFSGHQFPNYSSELNVNALLLGDSALYLCASKNQDASYEQYFGPGTRLTVT.

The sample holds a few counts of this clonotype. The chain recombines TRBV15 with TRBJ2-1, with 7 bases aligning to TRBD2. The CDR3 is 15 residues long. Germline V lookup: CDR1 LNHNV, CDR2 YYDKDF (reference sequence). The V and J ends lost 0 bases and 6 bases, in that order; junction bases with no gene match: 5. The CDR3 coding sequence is TGTGCCACCAGCAGAGATTTGGGGACTATCAATGAGCAGTTCTTC. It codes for CATSRDLGTINEQFF.

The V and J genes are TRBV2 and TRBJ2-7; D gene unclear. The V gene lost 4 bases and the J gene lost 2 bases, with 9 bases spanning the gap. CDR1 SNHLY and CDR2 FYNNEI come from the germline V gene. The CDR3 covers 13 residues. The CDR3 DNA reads TGTGCCAGCAGTGTGCCGGGTACCTACGAGCAGTACTTC. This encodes CASSVPGTYEQYF.

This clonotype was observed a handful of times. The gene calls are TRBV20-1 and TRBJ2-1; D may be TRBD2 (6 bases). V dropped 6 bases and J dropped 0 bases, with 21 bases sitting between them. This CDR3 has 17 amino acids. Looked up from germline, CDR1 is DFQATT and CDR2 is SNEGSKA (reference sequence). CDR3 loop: CSASSTRRGFSYNEQFF. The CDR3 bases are TGCAGTGCCTCTAGTACCAGGAGGGGATTCTCCTACAATGAGCAGTTCTTC.

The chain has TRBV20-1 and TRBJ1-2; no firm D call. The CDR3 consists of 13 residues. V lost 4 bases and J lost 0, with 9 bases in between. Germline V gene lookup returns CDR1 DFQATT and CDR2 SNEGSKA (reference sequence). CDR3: CSATADPNYGYTF. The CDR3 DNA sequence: TGCAGTGCTACGGCGGACCCTAACTATGGCTACACCTTC.

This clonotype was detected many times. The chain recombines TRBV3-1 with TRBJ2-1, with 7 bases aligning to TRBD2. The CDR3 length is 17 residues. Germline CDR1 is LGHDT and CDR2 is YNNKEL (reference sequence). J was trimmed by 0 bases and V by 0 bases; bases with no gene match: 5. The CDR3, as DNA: TGTGCCAGCAGCCAAGATTTAGGACTAGACTCCTACAATGAGCAGTTCTTC. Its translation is CASSQDLGLDSYNEQFF.

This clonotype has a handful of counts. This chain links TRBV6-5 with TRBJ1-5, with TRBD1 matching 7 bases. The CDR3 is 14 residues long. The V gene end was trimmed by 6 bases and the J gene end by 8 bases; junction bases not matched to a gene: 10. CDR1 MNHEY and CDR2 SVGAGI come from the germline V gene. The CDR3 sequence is CASRPGTVSEPQHF. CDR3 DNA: TGTGCCAGCAGACCTGGGACAGTCAGTGAGCCCCAGCATTTT.

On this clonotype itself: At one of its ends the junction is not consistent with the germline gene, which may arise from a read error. The CDR3 DNA reads as TGTGCCAGCATCTTAAACAGGATGGGGGATACGCAGTATTTT. Encoded protein: CASILNRMGDTQYF. The rearrangement joins TRBV11-3 to TRBJ2-3, with a tentative D call TRBD1 (5 bases). The CDR3 covers 14 residues. The germline V gene has CDR1 SGHNT and CDR2 YENEEA.

Here the CDR3 reads CASSSSGGSLNGLAAAYGYTF. The CDR3 DNA is TGTGCCAGCAGCTCCTCAGGGGGTTCCTTGAACGGCTTGGCGGCGGCCTATGGCTACACCTTC. The J gene is TRBJ1-2, the V gene TRBV11-2, with 7 bases fitting TRBD1. The CDR3 sequence is 21 residues long. The junction had 27 bases not matched to a gene; V was cut back by 4 bases and J by 4 bases. The germline V gene has CDR1 SGHAT and CDR2 FQNNGV.

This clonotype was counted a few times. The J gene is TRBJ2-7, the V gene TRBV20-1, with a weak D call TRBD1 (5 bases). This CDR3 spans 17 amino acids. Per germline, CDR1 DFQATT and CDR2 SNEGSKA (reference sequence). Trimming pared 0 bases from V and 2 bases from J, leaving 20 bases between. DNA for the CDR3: TGCAGTGCTAGAGATAAGAACCGACAGCATACTCCCTACGAGCAGTACTTC. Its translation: CSARDKNRQHTPYEQYF.

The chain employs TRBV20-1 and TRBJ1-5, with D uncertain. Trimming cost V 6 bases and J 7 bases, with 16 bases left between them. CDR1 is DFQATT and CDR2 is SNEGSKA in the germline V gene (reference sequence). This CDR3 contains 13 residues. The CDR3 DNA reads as TGCAGTGCGGCCAACCCCAGTGGACAGCCCCAGCATTTT. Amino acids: CSAANPSGQPQHF.

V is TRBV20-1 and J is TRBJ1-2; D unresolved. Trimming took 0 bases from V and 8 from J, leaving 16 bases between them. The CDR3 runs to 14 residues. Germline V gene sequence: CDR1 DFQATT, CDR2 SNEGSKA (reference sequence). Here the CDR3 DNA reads TGCAGTGCTAGAGATGAAACCGCAAAAGGGGGCTACACCTTC. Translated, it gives CSARDETAKGGYTF.

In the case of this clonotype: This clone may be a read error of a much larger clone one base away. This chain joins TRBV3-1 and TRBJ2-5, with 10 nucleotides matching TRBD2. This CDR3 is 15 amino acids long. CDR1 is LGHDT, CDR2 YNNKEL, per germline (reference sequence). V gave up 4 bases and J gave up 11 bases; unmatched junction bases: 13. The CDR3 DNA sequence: TGTGCCAGCAGCCTTAGCGGGGGGAATGACAATGAGCAGTACTTC. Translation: CASSLSGGNDNEQYF.

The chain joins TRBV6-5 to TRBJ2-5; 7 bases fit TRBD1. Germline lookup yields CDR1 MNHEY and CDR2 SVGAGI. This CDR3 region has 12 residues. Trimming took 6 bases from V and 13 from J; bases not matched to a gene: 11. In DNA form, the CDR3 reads TGTGCCAGCAGCAAATCGGGACAGACGTTGTACTTC. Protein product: CASSKSGQTLYF.

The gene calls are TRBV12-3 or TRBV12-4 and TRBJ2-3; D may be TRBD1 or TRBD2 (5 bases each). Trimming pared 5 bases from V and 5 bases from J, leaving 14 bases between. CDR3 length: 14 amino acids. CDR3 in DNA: TGTGCCAGCAGTCCCCCGGGGCTCGGAGATACGCAGTATTTT. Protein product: CASSPPGLGDTQYF.

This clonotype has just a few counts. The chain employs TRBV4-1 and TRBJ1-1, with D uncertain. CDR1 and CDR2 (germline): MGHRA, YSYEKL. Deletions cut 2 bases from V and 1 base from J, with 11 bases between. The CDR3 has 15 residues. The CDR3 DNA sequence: TGCGCCAGCAGCCAATATTCGGCGGAGAACACTGAAGCTTTCTTT. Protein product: CASSQYSAENTEAFF.

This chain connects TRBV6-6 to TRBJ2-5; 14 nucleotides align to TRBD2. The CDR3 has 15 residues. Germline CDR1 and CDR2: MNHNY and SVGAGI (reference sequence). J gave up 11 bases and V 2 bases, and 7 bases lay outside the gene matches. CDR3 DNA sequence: TGTGCCAGCAGTTACCCCGGGACTAGCGGGAGCGGGCAGTACTTC. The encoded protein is CASSYPGTSGSGQYF.

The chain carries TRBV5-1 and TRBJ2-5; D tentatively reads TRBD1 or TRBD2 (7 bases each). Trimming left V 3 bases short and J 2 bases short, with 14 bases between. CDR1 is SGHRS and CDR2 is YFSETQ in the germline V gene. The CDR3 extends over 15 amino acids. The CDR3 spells CASSWQGGNQETQYF. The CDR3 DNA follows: TGCGCCAGCAGCTGGCAGGGGGGGAATCAAGAGACCCAGTACTTC.

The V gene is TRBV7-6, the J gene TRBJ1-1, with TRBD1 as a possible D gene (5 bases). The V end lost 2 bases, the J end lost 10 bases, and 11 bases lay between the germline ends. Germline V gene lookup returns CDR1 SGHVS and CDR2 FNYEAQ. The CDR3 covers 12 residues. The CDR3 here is CASSLSGDGAFF. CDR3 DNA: TGTGCCAGCAGCTTATCGGGGGACGGAGCTTTCTTT.

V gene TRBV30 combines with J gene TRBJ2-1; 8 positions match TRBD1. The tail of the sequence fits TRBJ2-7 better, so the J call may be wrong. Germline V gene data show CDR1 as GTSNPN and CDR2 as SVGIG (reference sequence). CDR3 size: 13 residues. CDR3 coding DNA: TGTGCCTGGACCCCAGGGGGCCTTTTTGAGCAGTACTTC. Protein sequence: CAWTPGGLFEQYF.

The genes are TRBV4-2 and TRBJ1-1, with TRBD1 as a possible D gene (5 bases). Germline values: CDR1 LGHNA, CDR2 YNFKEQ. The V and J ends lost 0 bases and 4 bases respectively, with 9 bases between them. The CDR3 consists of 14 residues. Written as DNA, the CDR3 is TGTGCCAGCAGCCAAGATCAAGGGGCCACTGAAGCTTTCTTT. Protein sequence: CASSQDQGATEAFF.

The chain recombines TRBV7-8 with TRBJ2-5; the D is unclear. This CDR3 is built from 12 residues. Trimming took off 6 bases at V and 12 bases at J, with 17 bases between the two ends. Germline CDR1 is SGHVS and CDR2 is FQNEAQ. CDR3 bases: TGTGCCAGCAGGGACCCGGGCTCAGTGGAGTACTTC. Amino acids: CASRDPGSVEYF.